This note documents a single T cell receptor beta chain sequence. What this receptor recognizes is not known. Base qualities were left out, and no much larger clone turns up one base away. The data originate from a study of untreated major depressive disorder (dated by TCRdb to the late 2010s). Background for the entire study: This cross-sectional case-control study compared T cell phenotype and TCR repertoire between antidepressant-free major depressive disorder patients and individually matched non-depressed controls. The TCRbeta sequencing followed up on differences in Vbeta 5.1, Vbeta 11 and Vbeta 22 usage that flow cytometry had shown in the whole cohort.

For sex, age, current smoking status and body mass index, every depressed patient had a pairwise-matched non-depressed control. All participants were of European descent. Controls had no mood disorder either currently or in their lifetime and had a Quick Inventory of Depressive Symptoms-Self Report score of 5 or lower. Major medical conditions, Axis I/II comorbidities, regular medication or illicit drug use, and drinking over 100 g alcohol weekly were applied as exclusion criteria for all participants. Approximately 30 ml of peripheral blood was drawn into EDTA tubes from each participant. Magnetic negative selection with the BD IMag Human CD4 T Lymphocyte Enrichment Set was used to purify CD4+ T cells from thawed PBMCs. The CD4+ enrichment method typically yielded around 96% purity as confirmed by flow cytometry. TCRbeta sequencing was performed on a subgroup of five case-control pairs selected blind to chemokine receptor expression and flow-cytometric repertoire skewing results. Every blood sample was taken in the morning at 8:00 a.m., after which PBMCs were separated out using Ficoll-Hypaque gradient centrifugation. PBMCs were cryopreserved by gradual cooling to -80°C and stored in liquid nitrogen until assayed.

For CDR1 and CDR2, the germline V gene (reference sequence) lists LNHDA and SQIVND. V gives up 1 base and J gives up 3 bases, and the segment between their germline ends measures 12 bases. The CDR3 contains 16 residues, cysteine and phenylalanine counted. CDR3 DNA is the only sequence kept; it has 48 bases, read in frame from the first base. Points the paper makes about the study in general: For the sequencing comparisons, one-tailed planned tests were applied to only three preselected Vbeta families. In every sequenced subject, the top five TRBV05-01 clones were all identified as private clones. Because of the strict matching and exclusion criteria, the study sample was comparatively small, which limits how generalizable the findings are. In the sequencing data, TRBV25-01 and TRBV02-01 usage was found to follow the flow-cytometry pattern, although statistical significance was not reached. Higher TRBV05-01 (Vbeta 5.1) usage among CD4+ T cells of depressed patients compared with controls was confirmed by sequencing, with p = 0.040 in a one-tailed test.

The Qiagen DNeasy Blood and Tissue Kit was used to extract total genomic DNA from the purified CD4+ T cells. Following immunoSEQ immunosequencing protocols, the TCRbeta CDR3 region, as defined by IMGT, was amplified and sequenced. The original pipeline was this. The immunoSEQ service preprocessed the raw sequence data to correct PCR and sequencing errors. The sequence data were imported into the immunoSEQ Analyzer and were further analyzed using VDJtools v1.0.7. Patient-control differences were tested with the paired Wilcoxon signed-rank test. TCRdb holds this immuneACCESS table with in-frame rearrangements only. Some clones are missing; in checked studies, unresolved V genes explain under half, and the rest has no known cause. The V and J calls and clone size were taken over from that table, and D and trimming were inferred from the DNA. Counted in this sample were just over 20,000 clones; about 90% of them appeared once. The top ten constitute about 5% of the sample.

The clonotype comes from a woman between 25 and 40 years old in good health. The specimen sequenced was CD4+ T cells from PBMCs. Here the chain combines TRBV19 and TRBJ1-4; a tentative D match to TRBD1 spans 5 bases. The bases read TGTGCCAGTAGTATAGTCGGGGGTCCGGCTAATGAAAAACTGTTTTTT. This encodes CASSIVGGPANEKLFF.